A selection of T cell receptor beta chains follows, all from one sample in a study of cytomegalovirus exposure and HLA in healthy donors. Clones were sequenced by immunoSEQ multiplex PCR, and TCRdb holds only the in-frame ones, with some missing. This sample yields fewer than 350,000 clones, of which roughly 90% are seen a single time; approximately 2% belongs to the top ten. The material sequenced was PBMCs. Receptors originate from a woman aged 18 to 35 in good health and CMV-seronegative. The CDR3 runs from the conserved cysteine through the conserved F or W. Clone size is shown for a subset of rows, as once, few, many or a class of expanded clone.

CDR3 protein: CAWSVSLVSDTQYF
clone size: .
J gene: TRBJ2-3
V gene: TRBV30

CDR3 protein: CASSQDPGEGYTF
clone size: .
J gene: TRBJ1-2
V gene: TRBV4-1

CDR3 protein: CASSLISGGAVDTQYF
clone size: .
J gene: TRBJ2-3
V gene: TRBV5-6

CDR3 protein: CASSYFNRQGGGHEQYF
clone size: .
J gene: TRBJ2-7
V gene: TRBV6-7

CDR3 protein: CASSLEAGAGNTIYF
clone size: .
J gene: TRBJ1-3
V gene: TRBV5-1

CDR3 protein: CATSEFRGTYEQYF
clone size: .
J gene: TRBJ2-7
V gene: TRBV15

CDR3 protein: CASSPIGQGGDQPQHF
clone size: .
J gene: TRBJ1-5
V gene: TRBV18

CDR3 protein: CASSRVPGQGDSDNEKLFF
clone size: .
J gene: TRBJ1-4
V gene: TRBV4-2

CDR3 protein: CASSPSTLRTEAFF
clone size: .
J gene: TRBJ1-1
V gene: TRBV18

CDR3 protein: CASSIGGGANYGYTF
clone size: .
J gene: TRBJ1-2
V gene: TRBV19

CDR3 protein: CASSEKGWGQGAYEQYF
clone size: .
J gene: TRBJ2-7
V gene: TRBV6-1

CDR3 protein: CASSLAPAGGAYNEQFF
clone size: .
J gene: TRBJ2-1
V gene: TRBV11-1

CDR3 protein: CASSLGPVRGQYF
clone size: .
J gene: TRBJ2-7
V gene: TRBV14

CDR3 protein: CASSLLGETQYF
clone size: few
J gene: TRBJ2-5
V gene: TRBV25-1

CDR3 protein: CASSLGAGGQETQYF
clone size: .
J gene: TRBJ2-5
V gene: TRBV7-3

CDR3 protein: CASSVGTGFSGTDTQYF
clone size: .
J gene: TRBJ2-3
V gene: TRBV9

CDR3 protein: CASSSSGGGYEQYF
clone size: once
J gene: TRBJ2-7
V gene: TRBV9

CDR3 protein: CASSQEHEGTEAFF
clone size: .
J gene: TRBJ1-1
V gene: TRBV4-2

CDR3 protein: CASSLQRAGGTGNQPQHF
clone size: .
J gene: TRBJ1-5
V gene: TRBV7-6

CDR3 protein: CASSLGIAGGQETQYF
clone size: .
J gene: TRBJ2-5
V gene: TRBV7-9

CDR3 protein: CASSLGLAGGRGLSEQFF
clone size: .
J gene: TRBJ2-1
V gene: TRBV7-6

CDR3 protein: CASSPDYGYTF
clone size: .
J gene: TRBJ1-2
V gene: TRBV7-2

CDR3 protein: CSVEGQGGNTIYF
clone size: .
J gene: TRBJ1-3
V gene: TRBV29-1

CDR3 protein: CASRPLRTARLAASYEQYF
clone size: .
J gene: TRBJ2-7
V gene: TRBV6-4

CDR3 protein: CASRPGNMNTEAFF
clone size: .
J gene: TRBJ1-1
V gene: TRBV6-1

CDR3 protein: CASSLGQGVDGYTF
clone size: .
J gene: TRBJ1-2
V gene: TRBV5-6

CDR3 protein: CASKQINSGNTIYF
clone size: .
J gene: TRBJ1-3
V gene: TRBV6-5

CDR3 protein: CASSSGRSFYEQYF
clone size: once
J gene: TRBJ2-7
V gene: TRBV5-6

CDR3 protein: CASSQRPGQGYNQPQHF
clone size: .
J gene: TRBJ1-5
V gene: TRBV5-8

CDR3 protein: CSSSSTGEDSRSSYEQYF
clone size: .
J gene: TRBJ2-7
V gene: TRBV7-9

CDR3 protein: CACLAQGPGEQFF
clone size: .
J gene: TRBJ2-1
V gene: TRBV6-1

CDR3 protein: CASSATGYSYNEQFF
clone size: .
J gene: TRBJ2-1
V gene: TRBV6-5

CDR3 protein: CASSEGRIHRGPFGYTF
clone size: .
J gene: TRBJ1-2
V gene: TRBV6-1

CDR3 protein: CSSSPDIYNEQFF
clone size: .
J gene: TRBJ2-1
V gene: TRBV7-9

CDR3 protein: CASSRRDSDFYEQYF
clone size: .
J gene: TRBJ2-7
V gene: TRBV7-9

CDR3 protein: CASSGGDPNYGYTF
clone size: .
J gene: TRBJ1-2
V gene: TRBV2

CDR3 protein: CASSFAGGTKNNEQFF
clone size: .
J gene: TRBJ2-1
V gene: TRBV5-1

CDR3 protein: CASPGGPFNEKLFF
clone size: .
J gene: TRBJ1-4
V gene: TRBV27

CDR3 protein: CASSQGLLPGQGDSNQPQHF
clone size: .
J gene: TRBJ1-5
V gene: TRBV4-2

CDR3 protein: CASSYRGGETQYF
clone size: .
J gene: TRBJ2-5
V gene: TRBV6-5

CDR3 protein: CARSLEELAYNSPLHF
clone size: .
J gene: TRBJ1-6
V gene: TRBV7-5

CDR3 protein: CASSLGRAGSNYGYTF
clone size: .
J gene: TRBJ1-2
V gene: TRBV13

CDR3 protein: CASSLGRGYNEQFF
clone size: .
J gene: TRBJ2-1
V gene: TRBV5-1

CDR3 protein: CASSGLAGLNTGELFF
clone size: .
J gene: TRBJ2-2
V gene: TRBV19

CDR3 protein: CAVQRGMMSEQYF
clone size: .
J gene: TRBJ2-7
V gene: TRBV6-5

CDR3 protein: CASSQRLGSGTGELFF
clone size: .
J gene: TRBJ2-2
V gene: TRBV4-1

CDR3 protein: CASRKVIAGEAFF
clone size: .
J gene: TRBJ1-1
V gene: TRBV2

CDR3 protein: CASSPGQGASQPQHF
clone size: .
J gene: TRBJ1-5
V gene: TRBV7-8

CDR3 protein: CASSPRGTNEKLFF
clone size: .
J gene: TRBJ1-4
V gene: TRBV7-2

CDR3 protein: CASSRDRGGPTDTQYF
clone size: .
J gene: TRBJ2-3
V gene: TRBV13

CDR3 protein: CASSPFATTKETQYF
clone size: once
J gene: TRBJ2-5
V gene: TRBV4-1

CDR3 protein: CASGTGGFDTEAFF
clone size: .
J gene: TRBJ1-1
V gene: TRBV5-1

CDR3 protein: CASSHGLAGEKQFF
clone size: .
J gene: TRBJ2-1
V gene: TRBV7-3

CDR3 protein: CASSTQGYEQYF
clone size: .
J gene: TRBJ2-7
V gene: TRBV2

CDR3 protein: CASSPEATEAFF
clone size: .
J gene: TRBJ1-1
V gene: TRBV7-6

CDR3 protein: CASSARGDDSYRDNEQFF
clone size: .
J gene: TRBJ2-1
V gene: TRBV9

CDR3 protein: CATRQGGPYEQYF
clone size: .
J gene: TRBJ2-7
V gene: TRBV6-5